The 26 T cell receptor beta chains reported below all come from one sample, sequenced in a study of cytomegalovirus exposure and HLA in healthy donors. The PCR made use of 60 Vbeta and 13 Jbeta primers. TCRdb's copy holds only in-frame clones and misses some; the assay was immunoSEQ multiplex PCR. The table shows fewer than 200,000 clones, with roughly four fifths occurring only once. Sequencing used PBMCs. The receptors originated from a woman aged 18-35 years in good health and CMV-seronegative.

This clone is a singleton in its sample. The chain is built from TRBV2 and TRBJ1-6, with 11 bases aligning to TRBD1. The V gene's germline CDR1 is SNHLY and CDR2 FYNNEI. The CDR3 extends over 15 amino acids. The V gene end was trimmed by 4 bases and the J gene end by 9 bases; junction bases not matched to a gene: 5. The CDR3 region is CASSVLGQGASPLHF. The DNA for the CDR3 is TGTGCCAGCAGTGTGCTTGGACAGGGGGCTTCACCCCTCCACTTT. Using reference TRBV2 and TRBJ1-6 for the parts outside the CDR3, the full variable domain is EPEVTQTPSHQVTQMGQEVILRCVPISNHLYFYWYRQILGQKVEFLVSFYNNEISEKSEIFDDQFSVERPDGSNFTLKIRSTKLEDSAMYFCASSVLGQGASPLHFGNGTRLTVT.

The rearrangement uses TRBV28 and TRBJ1-4, with a tentative D call TRBD1 (5 bases). The CDR3 consists of 15 residues. Trimming removed 6 bases at V and 0 bases at J, with 11 bases between. Germline CDR1 is MDHEN and CDR2 is SYDVKM. The DNA of the CDR3 is TGTGCCAGCAGCTCACCAGGGTCAACTAATGAAAAACTGTTTTTT. As protein: CASSSPGSTNEKLFF.

V and J are TRBV2 and TRBJ2-7; D is possibly TRBD2 (7 bases). Trimming left V 1 base short and J 5 bases short, with 15 bases between. The CDR3 is 15 residues long. The germline V gene has CDR1 SNHLY and CDR2 FYNNEI. CDR3 protein: CASSEVGGPRDEQYF. In DNA form, the CDR3 reads TGTGCCAGCAGTGAAGTGGGGGGGCCAAGGGACGAGCAGTACTTC.

The rearrangement joins TRBV9 to TRBJ2-1, with 15 bases identical to TRBD2. Germline values: CDR1 SGDLS, CDR2 YYNGEE. The CDR3 runs to 18 residues. V shed 3 bases, J shed 6 bases, and the junction held 10 bases outside the gene matches. CDR3 sequence reads: CASSAGTSGGPHANEQFF. Written as DNA, the CDR3 is TGTGCCAGCAGCGCCGGGACTAGCGGGGGGCCCCACGCCAATGAGCAGTTCTTC.

This clone has just a few counts. This chain connects TRBV19 to TRBJ2-2, with a tentative D call TRBD2 (6 bases). CDR1 and CDR2 from the germline V gene are LNHDA and SQIVND (reference sequence). CDR3 length: 15 residues. Trimming shortened V by 5 bases and J by 6 bases, and 16 bases separated the two germline ends. CDR3 DNA: TGTGCCAGTAGTTCTGGGGAGCGGAGGGCCGGGGAGCTGTTTTTT. This encodes CASSSGERRAGELFF.

The chain recombines TRBV27 with TRBJ2-1; 11 bases line up with TRBD2. V was pared by 4 bases and J by 3 bases, with 5 bases of the junction left unmatched. This CDR3 has 16 amino acids. The V gene's germline CDR1 is MNHEY and CDR2 SMNVEV (reference sequence). CDR3 in amino acids: CASSSSSGRFYNEQFF. As DNA, the CDR3 is TGTGCCAGCAGTTCCTCTAGCGGGAGGTTCTACAATGAGCAGTTCTTC.

The chain joins TRBV6-6 to TRBJ1-2, with D possibly TRBD1 on 5 matching bases. From germline, CDR1 is MNHNY and CDR2 SVGAGI (reference sequence). This CDR3 contains 15 residues. The V and J ends lost 8 bases and 0 bases respectively, with 16 bases between them. The CDR3 coding sequence is TGTGCCAGCGGGAAGGTGGCAGGGTCTAACTATGGCTACACCTTC. This sequence encodes CASGKVAGSNYGYTF.

The chain joins TRBV6-5 to TRBJ1-6; D gene unclear. Looked up from germline, CDR1 is MNHEY and CDR2 is SVGAGI. CDR3 length equals 14 residues. V lost 2 bases and J lost 9, with 11 bases in between. The chain's CDR3 is CASSYGSWSSPLHF. In DNA, the CDR3 is TGTGCCAGCAGTTACGGGAGCTGGAGTTCACCCCTCCACTTT.

V is TRBV5-6 and J is TRBJ1-1; D remains ambiguous. There are 14 residues in the CDR3. Trimming cost V 0 bases and J 1 base, with 7 bases left between them. CDR1 and CDR2 from the germline V gene are SGHDT and YYEEEE. CDR3 amino acids: CASSLGHKNTEAFF. The DNA for the CDR3 is TGTGCCAGCAGCTTGGGTCACAAGAACACTGAAGCTTTCTTT.

The chain recombines TRBV21-1 with TRBJ2-7; the listed D gene, TRBD2, was not tested against the DNA. TRBV21-1 is shown as a pseudogene. The CDR3 loop spans 16 amino acids. The CDR3 sequence is CASSKALTGNSYEQYF. The DNA for the CDR3 is TGTGCCAGCAGCAAAGCGCTTACGGGGAACTCCTACGAGCAGTACTTC.

A few counts support this clone. V gene TRBV19 combines with J gene TRBJ1-4; D unresolved. The germline CDR1 and CDR2 sequences are LNHDA and SQIVND (reference sequence). V dropped 6 bases and J dropped 7 bases, with 15 bases sitting between them. The CDR3 extends over 14 amino acids. The CDR3 here is CASSPGLMGEKLFF. CDR3 bases: TGTGCCAGTAGCCCAGGTCTCATGGGTGAAAAACTGTTTTTT. The full variable domain, in which reference TRBV19 and TRBJ1-4 provide the parts outside the CDR3, is DGGITQSPKYLFRKEGQNVTLSCEQNLNHDAMYWYRQDPGQGLRLIYYSQIVNDFQKGDIAEGYSVSREKKESFPLTVTSAQKNPTAFYLCASSPGLMGEKLFFGSGTQLSVL.

CDR3 sequence reads: CASSLEPLGLAGEQFF. The CDR3 nucleotides read TGTGCCAGCAGCTTGGAGCCTCTGGGGCTAGCGGGTGAGCAGTTCTTC. This chain joins TRBV5-6 and TRBJ2-1; TRBD2 agrees at 8 bases. The CDR3 has 16 amino acids. Germline-derived CDR1 and CDR2 are SGHDT and YYEEEE. The V and J ends lost 0 bases and 9 bases, in that order; junction bases with no gene match: 11.

V usage is TRBV5-1 and J usage is TRBJ2-4; TRBD1 aligns across 8 bases. CDR3 size: 14 residues. Germline CDR1 is SGHRS and CDR2 is YFSETQ. Unmatched junction bases numbered 6, after V lost 2 bases and J lost 8 bases. Here the CDR3 reads CASSLGDRGDIQYF. The CDR3 nucleotides read TGCGCCAGCAGCTTAGGAGACAGGGGTGACATTCAGTACTTC.

This chain uses TRBV19 with TRBJ2-7; D might be TRBD1 (5 bases). CDR3 length equals 13 residues. Per the germline V gene, CDR1 is LNHDA and CDR2 is SQIVND (reference sequence). Trimming pared 5 bases from V and 3 bases from J, leaving 11 bases between. This chain's CDR3 is CASSRQGFYEQYF. Here the CDR3 DNA reads TGTGCCAGTAGTCGGCAGGGCTTCTACGAGCAGTACTTC.

This chain links TRBV5-6 with TRBJ2-3; 8 positions agree with TRBD2. CDR3 length: 15 amino acids. The V gene end was trimmed by 4 bases and the J gene end by 2 bases; junction bases not matched to a gene: 6. Germline CDR1 is SGHDT and CDR2 is YYEEEE. DNA for the CDR3: TGTGCCAGCAGCGACCAACTAGCGGTCACAGATACGCAGTATTTT. Protein product: CASSDQLAVTDTQYF.

V gene TRBV9 combines with J gene TRBJ2-1, with D uncertain. The germline V gene has CDR1 SGDLS and CDR2 YYNGEE. V dropped 6 bases and J dropped 1 base, with 8 bases sitting between them. The CDR3 runs 13 residues. The CDR3 here is CASNLDSYNEQFF. CDR3 coding DNA: TGTGCCAGCAACCTAGATTCCTACAATGAGCAGTTCTTC.

The rearrangement uses TRBV11-3 and TRBJ2-6; TRBD1 might be the D (7 bases). CDR1 SGHNT and CDR2 YENEEA come from the germline V gene. V gave up 5 bases and J gave up 2 bases, with 19 bases separating them. This CDR3 has 18 residues. CDR3 sequence: CASSPRQGGPPGANVLTF. In DNA, the CDR3 is TGTGCCAGCAGCCCCCGACAGGGAGGACCTCCTGGGGCCAACGTCCTGACTTTC.

The chain combines TRBV9 with TRBJ1-5; D uncertain. Trimming removed 0 bases from V and 6 bases from J, with 10 bases in between. This CDR3 comprises 14 residues. The germline V gene has CDR1 SGDLS and CDR2 YYNGEE. The CDR3 sequence is CASSVDGALQPQHF. In DNA form, the CDR3 reads TGTGCCAGCAGCGTAGACGGTGCCCTTCAGCCCCAGCATTTT.

The CDR3 region is CASSLGSGIYETQYF. CDR3 nucleotide sequence: TGTGCCAGCAGCTTAGGGTCTGGTATCTACGAGACCCAGTACTTC. V usage is TRBV13 and J usage is TRBJ2-5, with D uncertain. Germline V gene sequence: CDR1 PRHDT, CDR2 FYEKMQ (reference sequence). This CDR3 is built from 15 residues. The V end was cut by 0 bases, the J end by 5 bases, with 13 bases between.

The chain has TRBV7-9 and TRBJ2-7, with D maybe TRBD1 (6 bases). CDR1 is SEHNR, CDR2 FQNEAQ, per germline (reference sequence). The CDR3 consists of 14 residues. V lost 5 bases and J lost 0, with 11 bases in between. The CDR3 coding sequence is TGTGCCAGCAGCCCTGGGGGCAGCTCCTACGAGCAGTACTTC. This encodes CASSPGGSSYEQYF.

This clone was counted between two and nine times. The V call is TRBV4-1, the J call TRBJ2-7; 10 nucleotides agree with TRBD2. The germline V gene has CDR1 MGHRA and CDR2 YSYEKL. The junction had 5 bases not matched to a gene; V was cut back by 2 bases and J by 4 bases. There are 15 residues in the CDR3. CDR3 coding DNA: TGCGCCAGCAGCCAAATTTCTAGCGGGAGTTACGAGCAGTACTTC. Its translation is CASSQISSGSYEQYF.

The chain combines TRBV5-1 with TRBJ1-1, with TRBD1 identical over 7 bases. V lost 4 bases to trimming and J lost 1 base; unmatched junction nucleotides: 7. The CDR3 extends over 15 amino acids. The germline gives CDR1 SGHRS, CDR2 YFSETQ. CDR3 region: CASSLQGIGNTEAFF. CDR3 in DNA: TGCGCCAGCAGCCTACAGGGGATCGGGAACACTGAAGCTTTCTTT.

The chain combines TRBV7-9 with TRBJ2-1; 7 bases match TRBD1. Germline trimming cut 1 base from V and 3 bases from J; bases unmatched to any gene: 9. Germline V gives CDR1 SEHNR, CDR2 FQNEAQ (reference sequence). This CDR3 spans 17 amino acids. Written as DNA, the CDR3 is TGTGCCAGCAGCTTAGGGCAGGGGGACCCTCTCTACAATGAGCAGTTCTTC. Amino acid sequence: CASSLGQGDPLYNEQFF.

The V call is TRBV5-1, the J call TRBJ1-6; D might be TRBD1 (5 bases). V lost 4 bases and J lost 0, with 11 bases in between. This CDR3 is 16 amino acids long. Germline loops: CDR1 SGHRS, CDR2 YFSETQ. Here the CDR3 reads CASSLGLHSYNSPLHF. The CDR3 DNA sequence: TGCGCCAGCAGCCTGGGACTCCACTCCTATAATTCACCCCTCCACTTT.

The chain joins TRBV7-3 to TRBJ2-2; D possibly corresponds to TRBD1 (5 bases). CDR3 length: 16 residues. CDR1 is SGHTA and CDR2 is FQGTGA in the germline V gene. V was clipped by 1 base and J by 1 base, with 10 bases between them. CDR3 bases: TGTGCCAGCAGCTTAAGCCCGACAGTGAACACCGGGGAGCTGTTTTTT. This encodes CASSLSPTVNTGELFF.

The rearrangement uses TRBV7-9 and TRBJ1-2; the D is unclear. V lost 1 base to trimming and J lost 1 base, with 7 bases between them. There are 14 residues in the CDR3. Germline V CDR1 and CDR2: SEHNR, FQNEAQ (reference sequence). In DNA form, the CDR3 reads TGTGCCAGCAGCTTAGACAGAAATAACTATGGCTACACCTTC. As protein: CASSLDRNNYGYTF.